Listed here are 30 T cell receptor beta chains from one sample, sequenced in a study of TIL therapy for anti-PD-1-resistant metastatic lung cancer. Time point indicated: pre-treatment sample, taken before nivolumab and TIL therapy. The tumor samples were excised metastases, mostly pleural nodules or supraclavicular lymph nodes. The libraries were made with immunoSEQ v3. TCRdb's copy holds only in-frame clones and misses some; the assay was immunoSEQ multiplex PCR. The sample holds approximately 95,000 clones, around 71% seen once. The input for sequencing was tumor tissue, taken at baseline. The receptor source for this set is a person aged 25 to 80 with non-small cell lung cancer.

This sequence joins TRBV7-3 and TRBJ2-3, with unresolved D. The germline V and J ends were trimmed by 5 bases and 2 bases, with 14 bases remaining between them. The CDR3 runs 15 residues. CDR1 and CDR2 (germline): SGHTA, FQGTGA. In DNA, the CDR3 is TGTGCCAGCAGCCAAGGGATGTGGGACACAGATACGCAGTATTTT. Its protein is CASSQGMWDTDTQYF.

This clone was picked up one time. V is TRBV7-2 and J is TRBJ1-2, with TRBD1 identical over 7 bases. CDR1 is SGHTA and CDR2 is FQGNSA in the germline V gene. This CDR3 contains 16 residues. V was clipped by 5 bases and J by 4 bases; unmatched bases: 13. The CDR3 loop is CASSMIPGQFLYGYTF. CDR3 nucleotides: TGTGCCAGCAGCATGATACCGGGACAGTTCCTCTATGGCTACACCTTC.

CDR3 residues: CASSLGRAGGGNQPQHF. In DNA, the CDR3 is TGTGCCAGTAGTTTGGGGAGGGCAGGGGGCGGCAATCAGCCCCAGCATTTT. V usage is TRBV19 and J usage is TRBJ1-5; TRBD1 matches at 8 bases. The CDR3 sequence is 17 residues long. Losses at the gene ends were 5 bases for V and 2 bases for J; bases not matched to a gene: 11. Germline CDR1 LNHDA, CDR2 SQIVND (reference sequence).

The chain is built from TRBV5-1 and TRBJ1-1; a possible D gene is TRBD1 (6 bases). The CDR3 runs to 15 residues. Germline V gene sequence: CDR1 SGHRS, CDR2 YFSETQ. Trimming took 1 base from V and 0 from J, leaving 10 bases between them. The CDR3 region has the DNA TGCGCCAGCAGCTTGACAGGGCCCCTGAACACTGAAGCTTTCTTT. It yields the protein CASSLTGPLNTEAFF.

In its sample, this clone was seen a few times. The chain is built from TRBV18 and TRBJ1-2; TRBD1 matches at 7 bases. The germline V gene encodes CDR1 KGHSH and CDR2 LQKENI. The CDR3 is made up of 16 amino acids. V was pared by 2 bases and J by 4 bases, with 10 bases of the junction left unmatched. CDR3 bases: TGTGCCAGCTCACCATACAGGGGCGCCAACTTCTATGGCTACACCTTC. It yields the protein CASSPYRGANFYGYTF.

The gene calls are TRBV7-6 and TRBJ2-1; the D gene is possibly TRBD2 (6 bases). This CDR3 has 13 amino acids. The V gene's germline CDR1 is SGHVS and CDR2 FNYEAQ. V shed 1 base and J shed 8 bases, with 9 bases lying between them. For the CDR3, the DNA is TGTGCCAGCAGCTTAGATTGGAGGGATGAGCAGTTCTTC. Translating it yields CASSLDWRDEQFF. Looking up the rest from reference TRBV7-6 and TRBJ2-1 gives the full variable domain: GAGVSQSPRYKVTKRGQDVALRCDPISGHVSLYWYRQALGQGPEFLTYFNYEAQQDKSGLPNDRFSAERPEGSISTLTIQRTEQRDSAMYRCASSLDWRDEQFFGPGTRLTVL.

Only one count was recorded for this clone. This chain links TRBV27 with TRBJ1-6; tentative D call: TRBD1 (5 bases). The length of the CDR3 is 14 residues. Germline loops: CDR1 MNHEY, CDR2 SMNVEV (reference sequence). V lost 7 bases to trimming and J lost 2 bases, with 9 bases between them. CDR3 nucleotide sequence: TGTGCCAGCATCTCGACAGCCTATAATTCACCCCTCCACTTT. Encoded protein: CASISTAYNSPLHF.

This clone appeared a few times. CDR3 sequence reads: CASSGTDYGAYEKLFF. The CDR3 DNA sequence: TGTGCCAGTAGTGGTACTGATTACGGGGCTTATGAAAAACTGTTTTTT. The chain has TRBV19 and TRBJ1-4; perhaps TRBD1 as D (5 bases). The V and J ends lost 5 bases and 6 bases respectively, with 19 bases between them. The CDR3 extends over 16 amino acids. Germline V gene lookup returns CDR1 LNHDA and CDR2 SQIVND (reference sequence).

The CDR3 sequence: CASSLFGQETQYF. The CDR3 DNA sequence: TGTGCCAGCAGTTTATTCGGACAAGAGACCCAGTACTTC. The V call is TRBV28, the J call TRBJ2-5; D ambiguous. The ends were cut back, 1 base at V and 2 bases at J, with 5 bases in the middle. The CDR3 spans 13 residues. Germline values: CDR1 MDHEN, CDR2 SYDVKM.

CDR3 region: CASSWGRDRETDTQYF. The CDR3 bases are TGCGCCAGCAGCTGGGGTAGGGACAGGGAGACAGATACGCAGTATTTT. J is TRBJ2-3 and V is TRBV5-1; 9 nucleotides align to TRBD1. J was trimmed by 3 bases and V by 3 bases; bases with no gene match: 8. CDR3 length: 16 amino acids. In germline, CDR1 is SGHRS, CDR2 YFSETQ.

This clone was seen a handful of times. V usage is TRBV7-8 and J usage is TRBJ1-4; the D is unclear. Looked up from germline, CDR1 is SGHVS and CDR2 is FQNEAQ. Trimming cost V 5 bases and J 8 bases, with 12 bases left between them. The CDR3 contains 13 residues. The chain's CDR3 is CASSPSLWEKLFF. For the CDR3, the DNA is TGTGCCAGCAGCCCGAGTCTGTGGGAAAAACTGTTTTTT.

CDR3 protein: CASSILGTLSGANVLTF. CDR3 sequence (DNA): TGTGCCAGTAGTATTTTGGGAACTCTGTCAGGGGCCAACGTCCTGACTTTC. The rearrangement uses TRBV19 and TRBJ2-6; the D is unclear. The CDR3 has 17 residues. Looked up from germline, CDR1 is LNHDA and CDR2 is SQIVND (reference sequence). Trimming took 3 bases from V and 4 from J, leaving 16 bases between them.

This clone was seen a handful of times. This sequence joins TRBV2 and TRBJ2-5; 10 bases align to TRBD2. Trimming removed 7 bases from V and 5 bases from J; junction bases left unmatched: 4. This CDR3 contains 13 residues. Looked up from germline, CDR1 is SNHLY and CDR2 is FYNNEI. CDR3 nucleotides: TGTGCCAGCAAGCGGGGGGGCTCTGAGACCCAGTACTTC. This translates into CASKRGGSETQYF.

V gene TRBV6-6 combines with J gene TRBJ1-2; 7 bases are shared with TRBD1. The CDR3 runs to 14 residues. Trimming took 4 bases from V and 1 from J; bases not matched to a gene: 3. Germline CDR1 MNHNY, CDR2 SVGAGI (reference sequence). The CDR3 sequence is CASSLQGRNYGYTF. CDR3 coding DNA: TGTGCCAGCAGTTTACAGGGGCGTAACTATGGCTACACCTTC.

The V gene is TRBV5-1, the J gene TRBJ2-3; tentatively, D is TRBD1 or TRBD2 (5 bases each). Trimming took off 5 bases at V and 2 bases at J, with 9 bases between the two ends. CDR1 SGHRS and CDR2 YFSETQ come from the germline V gene. The CDR3 is made up of 13 amino acids. The CDR3 loop reads CASRPGLTDTQYF. CDR3 coding DNA: TGCGCCAGCAGACCGGGGCTCACAGATACGCAGTATTTT.

The rearrangement links TRBV3-1 (or the pseudogene TRBV3-2) to TRBJ2-7, with a possible D match to TRBD2 (6 bases). Trimming shortened V by 1 base and J by 1 base, and 11 bases separated the two germline ends. CDR1 and CDR2 from the germline V gene are LGHDT and YNNKEL (reference sequence). The length of the CDR3 is 15 residues. DNA of the CDR3: TGTGCCAGCAGCCAAGTTTACGGAGGGTCCTACGAGCAGTACTTC. It codes for CASSQVYGGSYEQYF.

V and J are TRBV7-8 and TRBJ2-3, with D possibly being TRBD2 (6 bases). Germline V gives CDR1 SGHVS, CDR2 FQNEAQ. Trimming left V 5 bases short and J 0 bases short, with 9 bases between. This CDR3 spans 14 amino acids. The CDR3 region is CASSLSGSTDTQYF. For the CDR3, the DNA is TGTGCCAGCAGCCTTAGCGGAAGCACAGATACGCAGTATTTT.

The chain links TRBV3-1 (or the pseudogene TRBV3-2) to TRBJ2-4, with D possibly called TRBD1 or TRBD2 (5 bases each). CDR3 length: 15 residues. The V gene's germline CDR1 is LGHDT and CDR2 YNNKEL (reference sequence). V shed 0 bases and J shed 3 bases, with 9 bases lying between them. The CDR3 DNA follows: TGTGCCAGCAGCCAAGATGGGACGGTCAAAAACATTCAGTACTTC. As protein: CASSQDGTVKNIQYF.

CDR3 amino acids: CASSYSRDRVTDTEAFF. CDR3 DNA sequence: TGTGCCAGCAGTTACTCTCGGGACAGGGTGACGGACACTGAAGCTTTCTTT. The chain joins TRBV6-2 or TRBV6-3 to TRBJ1-1, with TRBD1 matching 9 bases. The CDR3 is made up of 17 amino acids. Germline CDR1 MNHEY, CDR2 SVGEGT. The V segment lost 0 bases and the J segment 3 bases; nucleotides outside the gene matches: 8.

The chain recombines TRBV5-1 with TRBJ2-1; 7 bases line up with TRBD1. The germline V gene encodes CDR1 SGHRS and CDR2 YFSETQ. The CDR3 covers 12 residues. The trim removed 3 bases at V and 14 bases at J, leaving 8 bases unmatched. The CDR3 DNA reads TGCGCCAGCAGCTCGGGGACAGCCCATAAGTTCTTC. Its translation: CASSSGTAHKFF.

This chain joins TRBV6-1 and TRBJ2-1, with no clear D. Trimming cost V 2 bases and J 4 bases, with 6 bases left between them. The CDR3 runs to 13 residues. Germline V CDR1 and CDR2: MNHNS, SASEGT. CDR3 in amino acids: CASSENGYNEQFF. DNA for the CDR3: TGTGCCAGCAGTGAAAACGGATACAATGAGCAGTTCTTC.

About this clone: One end of the junction fails to match germline, which may point to a read error. This chain connects TRBV6-5 to TRBJ1-5, with D perhaps TRBD1 (6 bases). Germline V gene sequence: CDR1 MNHEY, CDR2 SVGAGI. The length of the CDR3 is 15 residues. The chain's CDR3 is CASSYSRQGNQPQHF. In nucleotides, the CDR3 is TGTGCCAGCAGCTACTCCCGACAGGGCAATCAGCCCCAGCATTTT.

The J gene is TRBJ1-1, the V gene TRBV19; 9 nucleotides match TRBD1. J gave up 0 bases and V 2 bases, and 4 bases lay outside the gene matches. CDR1 and CDR2 from the germline V gene are LNHDA and SQIVND (reference sequence). The CDR3 runs 16 residues. This chain's CDR3 is CASSIWDRALNTEAFF. CDR3 bases: TGTGCCAGTAGTATATGGGACAGGGCTTTGAACACTGAAGCTTTCTTT. Full variable domain (outside the CDR3, taken from reference TRBV19 and TRBJ1-1): DGGITQSPKYLFRKEGQNVTLSCEQNLNHDAMYWYRQDPGQGLRLIYYSQIVNDFQKGDIAEGYSVSREKKESFPLTVTSAQKNPTAFYLCASSIWDRALNTEAFFGQGTRLTVV.

The chain has TRBV5-1 and TRBJ2-1; no definite D call. The length of the CDR3 is 16 residues. CDR1 SGHRS and CDR2 YFSETQ come from the germline V gene. Trimming removed 4 bases from V and 1 base from J, with 15 bases in between. The CDR3 DNA is TGCGCCAGCAGCGCACGCAAGGGCGGTTCCTACAATGAGCAGTTCTTC. Translated: CASSARKGGSYNEQFF.

The chain combines TRBV27 with TRBJ2-1; the match to TRBD1 covers 10 bases. Trimming removed 3 bases from V and 6 bases from J; junction bases left unmatched: 8. The CDR3 is 16 residues long. CDR1 is MNHEY, CDR2 SMNVEV, per germline (reference sequence). The CDR3 bases are TGTGCCAGCAGTTTTTTGCGGGGACAGGGGCTCAATGAGCAGTTCTTC. Translation gives CASSFLRGQGLNEQFF.

The CDR3 nucleotides are TGTGCCAGCAGCTGGGGGGGGGTTAACAATGAGCAGTTCTTC. Translation: CASSWGGVNNEQFF. The J gene is TRBJ2-1, the V gene TRBV7-2; TRBD2 agrees at 7 bases. With 4 bases clipped from V and 5 bases from J, the junction kept 5 bases outside the gene matches. The CDR3 covers 14 residues. From germline, CDR1 is SGHTA and CDR2 FQGNSA. Combining the CDR3 with reference TRBV7-2 and TRBJ2-1 gives the whole variable domain GAGVSQSPSNKVTEKGKDVELRCDPISGHTALYWYRQSLGQGLEFLIYFQGNSAPDKSGLPSDRFSAERTGGSVSTLTIQRTQQEDSAVYLCASSWGGVNNEQFFGPGTRLTVL.

By sample fraction, this clone is large. The chain employs TRBV7-3 and TRBJ2-3; D assignment may be TRBD1 or TRBD2 (6 bases each). Looked up from germline, CDR1 is SGHTA and CDR2 is FQGTGA. The CDR3 loop spans 16 amino acids. Deletions cut 0 bases from V and 2 bases from J, with 12 bases between. The DNA of the CDR3 is TGTGCCAGCAGCTTAACGGGGGCTAGCGTCACAGATACGCAGTATTTT. Translating gives CASSLTGASVTDTQYF.

The chain is built from TRBV3-1 (or the pseudogene TRBV3-2) and TRBJ2-7; unclear D gene. Germline V lookup: CDR1 LGHDT, CDR2 YNNKEL (reference sequence). CDR3 length: 17 amino acids. V was pared by 0 bases and J by 5 bases, with 20 bases between. The chain's CDR3 is CASSQDLVYLSTHEQYF. CDR3 nucleotides: TGTGCCAGCAGCCAAGATTTGGTGTACCTCTCTACCCACGAGCAGTACTTC.

This chain joins TRBV24-1 and TRBJ2-5, with TRBD1 matching over 12 bases. The germline V gene encodes CDR1 KGHDR and CDR2 SFDVKD. There are 17 residues in the CDR3. Germline trimming cut 6 bases from V and 5 bases from J; bases unmatched to any gene: 12. The CDR3 DNA is TGTGCCACCAGTTCTCCGGGACAGGGGGCGGGGATGGAGACCCAGTACTTC. Protein product: CATSSPGQGAGMETQYF.

The chain is built from TRBV7-3 and TRBJ2-2; the D gene is possibly TRBD2 (7 bases). There are 16 residues in the CDR3. Germline loops: CDR1 SGHTA, CDR2 FQGTGA. Trimming took 5 bases from V and 4 from J, leaving 17 bases between them. CDR3 sequence reads: CASSLERGAVTGELFF. The DNA for the CDR3 is TGTGCCAGCAGCCTTGAACGGGGGGCGGTCACCGGGGAGCTGTTTTTT.